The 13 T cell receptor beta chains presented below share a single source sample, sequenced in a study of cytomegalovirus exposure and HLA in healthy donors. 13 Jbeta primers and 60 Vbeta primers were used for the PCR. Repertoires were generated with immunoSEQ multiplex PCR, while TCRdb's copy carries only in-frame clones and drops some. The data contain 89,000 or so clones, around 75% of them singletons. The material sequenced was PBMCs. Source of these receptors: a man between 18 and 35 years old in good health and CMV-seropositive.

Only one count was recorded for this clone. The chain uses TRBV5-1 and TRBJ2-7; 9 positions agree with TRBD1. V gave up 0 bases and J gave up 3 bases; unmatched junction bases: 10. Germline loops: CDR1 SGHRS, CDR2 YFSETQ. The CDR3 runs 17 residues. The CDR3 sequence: CASSLAITGTGHYEQYF. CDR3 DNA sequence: TGCGCCAGCAGCTTGGCCATCACCGGGACAGGGCACTACGAGCAGTACTTC.

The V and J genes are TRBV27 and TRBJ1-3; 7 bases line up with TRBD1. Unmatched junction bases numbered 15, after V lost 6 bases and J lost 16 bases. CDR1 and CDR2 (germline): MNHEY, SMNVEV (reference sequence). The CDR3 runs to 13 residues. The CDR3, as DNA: TGTGCCAGCAGCCCAGCTTCGGACAGGTTTCTGTATTTT. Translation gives CASSPASDRFLYF.

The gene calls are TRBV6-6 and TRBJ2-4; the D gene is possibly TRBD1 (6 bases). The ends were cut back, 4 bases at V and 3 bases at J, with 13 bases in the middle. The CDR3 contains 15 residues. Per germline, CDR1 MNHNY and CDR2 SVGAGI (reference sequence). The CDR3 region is CASSSTGMIKNIQYF. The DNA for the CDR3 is TGTGCCAGCAGTTCTACAGGGATGATCAAAAACATTCAGTACTTC.

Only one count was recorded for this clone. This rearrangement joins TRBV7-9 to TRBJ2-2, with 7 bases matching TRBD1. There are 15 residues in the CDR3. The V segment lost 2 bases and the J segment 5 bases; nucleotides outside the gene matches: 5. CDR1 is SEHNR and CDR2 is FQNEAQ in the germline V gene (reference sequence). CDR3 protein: CASSLIGGRTGELFF. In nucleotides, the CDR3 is TGTGCCAGCAGCTTAATAGGGGGCAGAACCGGGGAGCTGTTTTTT.

The CDR3 here is CASSVAGGAEQYF. The DNA for the CDR3 is TGCGCCAGCAGTGTAGCAGGGGGCGCCGAGCAGTACTTC. The chain joins TRBV10-1 to TRBJ2-5; 8 bases fit TRBD1. The end of the DNA fits TRBJ2-7 better, so the J call may be wrong. CDR1 is WNHNN and CDR2 is SYGVQD in the germline V gene (reference sequence). The CDR3 has 13 residues.

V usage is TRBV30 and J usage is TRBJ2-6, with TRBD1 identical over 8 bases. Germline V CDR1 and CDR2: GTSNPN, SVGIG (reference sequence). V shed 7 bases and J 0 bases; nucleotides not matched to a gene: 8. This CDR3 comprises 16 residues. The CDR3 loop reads CALPGQDFSGANVLTF. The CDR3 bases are TGTGCCTTGCCGGGACAGGACTTCTCTGGGGCCAACGTCCTGACTTTC.

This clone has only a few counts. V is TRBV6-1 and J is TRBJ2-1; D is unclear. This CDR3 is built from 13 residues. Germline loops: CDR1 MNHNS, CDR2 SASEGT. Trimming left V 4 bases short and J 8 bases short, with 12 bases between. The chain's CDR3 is CASSVTFRDEQFF. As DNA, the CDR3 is TGTGCCAGCAGTGTCACTTTTCGCGATGAGCAGTTCTTC.

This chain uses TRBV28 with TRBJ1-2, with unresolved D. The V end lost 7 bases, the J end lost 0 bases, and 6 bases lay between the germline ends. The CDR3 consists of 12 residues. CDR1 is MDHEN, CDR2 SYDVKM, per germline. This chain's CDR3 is CASTGSNYGYTF. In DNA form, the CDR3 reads TGTGCCAGCACCGGTTCTAACTATGGCTACACCTTC.

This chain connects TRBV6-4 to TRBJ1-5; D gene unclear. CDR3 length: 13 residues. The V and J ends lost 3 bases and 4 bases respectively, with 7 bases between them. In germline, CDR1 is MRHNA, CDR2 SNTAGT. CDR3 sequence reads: CASSETYNQPQHF. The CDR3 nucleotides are TGTGCCAGCAGTGAGACTTATAATCAGCCCCAGCATTTT.

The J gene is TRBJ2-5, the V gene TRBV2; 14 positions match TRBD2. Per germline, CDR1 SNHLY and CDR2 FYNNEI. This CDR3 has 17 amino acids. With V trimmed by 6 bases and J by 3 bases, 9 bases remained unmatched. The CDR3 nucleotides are TGTGCCAGCAGCCCTGGGGGGGGACTAGCGGGGGAAGAGACCCAGTACTTC. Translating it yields CASSPGGGLAGEETQYF.

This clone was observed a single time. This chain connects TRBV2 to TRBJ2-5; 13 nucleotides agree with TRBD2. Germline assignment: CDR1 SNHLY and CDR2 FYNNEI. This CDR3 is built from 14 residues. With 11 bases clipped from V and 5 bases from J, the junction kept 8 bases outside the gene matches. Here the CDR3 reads CAGRLAGGGETQYF. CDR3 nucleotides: TGTGCCGGAAGACTAGCGGGGGGTGGGGAGACCCAGTACTTC.

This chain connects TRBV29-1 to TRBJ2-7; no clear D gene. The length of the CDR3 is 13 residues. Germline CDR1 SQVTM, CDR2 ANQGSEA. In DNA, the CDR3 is TGCAACGTCGCAGACACCAAACCCTACGAGCAGTACTTC. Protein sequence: CNVADTKPYEQYF.

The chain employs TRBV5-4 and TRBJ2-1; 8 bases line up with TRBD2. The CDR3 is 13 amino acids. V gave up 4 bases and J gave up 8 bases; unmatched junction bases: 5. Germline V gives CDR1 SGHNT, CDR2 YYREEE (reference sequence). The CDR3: CASSRGGTDEQFF. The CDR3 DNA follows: TGTGCCAGCAGCCGCGGGGGGACTGATGAGCAGTTCTTC.